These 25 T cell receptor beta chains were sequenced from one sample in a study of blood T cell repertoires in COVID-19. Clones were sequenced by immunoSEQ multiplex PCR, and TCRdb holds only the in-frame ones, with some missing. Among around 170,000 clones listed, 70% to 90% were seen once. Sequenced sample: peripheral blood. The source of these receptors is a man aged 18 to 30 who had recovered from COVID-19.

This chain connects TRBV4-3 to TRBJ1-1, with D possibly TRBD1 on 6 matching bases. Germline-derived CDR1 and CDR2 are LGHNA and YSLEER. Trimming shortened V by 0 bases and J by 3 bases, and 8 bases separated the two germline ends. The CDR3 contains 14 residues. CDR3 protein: CASSQDPGDTEAFF. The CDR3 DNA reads TGCGCCAGCAGCCAAGATCCAGGGGACACTGAAGCTTTCTTT.

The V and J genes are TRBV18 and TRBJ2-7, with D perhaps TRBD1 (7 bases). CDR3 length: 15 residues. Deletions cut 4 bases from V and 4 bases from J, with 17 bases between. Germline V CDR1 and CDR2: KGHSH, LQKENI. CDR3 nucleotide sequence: TGTGCCAGCTCACGCTCCGAGACAGGGAGGTACGAGCAGTACTTC. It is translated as CASSRSETGRYEQYF.

CDR3 bases: TGTGCCAGCAGCGCAACAGGGACACAGAACACCGGGGAGCTGTTTTTT. As protein: CASSATGTQNTGELFF. The chain employs TRBV7-2 and TRBJ2-2, with D possibly matching TRBD1 (6 bases). The V end lost 5 bases, the J end lost 1 base, and 14 bases lay between the germline ends. CDR3 length: 16 amino acids. Germline CDR1 SGHTA, CDR2 FQGNSA. The whole variable domain, remainder taken from reference TRBV7-2 and TRBJ2-2, is GAGVSQSPSNKVTEKGKDVELRCDPISGHTALYWYRQSLGQGLEFLIYFQGNSAPDKSGLPSDRFSAERTGGSVSTLTIQRTQQEDSAVYLCASSATGTQNTGELFFGEGSRLTVL.

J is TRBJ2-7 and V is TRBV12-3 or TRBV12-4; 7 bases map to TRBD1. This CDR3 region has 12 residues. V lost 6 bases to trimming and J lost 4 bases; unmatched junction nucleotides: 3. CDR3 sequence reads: CASRDRNYEQYF. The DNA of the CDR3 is TGTGCCAGCAGGGACAGGAATTACGAGCAGTACTTC.

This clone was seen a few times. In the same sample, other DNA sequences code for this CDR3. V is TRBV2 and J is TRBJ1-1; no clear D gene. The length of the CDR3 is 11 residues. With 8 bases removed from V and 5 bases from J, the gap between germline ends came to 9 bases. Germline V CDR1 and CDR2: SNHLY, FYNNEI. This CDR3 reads CASFYSTEAFF. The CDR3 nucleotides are TGTGCCAGCTTTTACAGTACTGAAGCTTTCTTT.

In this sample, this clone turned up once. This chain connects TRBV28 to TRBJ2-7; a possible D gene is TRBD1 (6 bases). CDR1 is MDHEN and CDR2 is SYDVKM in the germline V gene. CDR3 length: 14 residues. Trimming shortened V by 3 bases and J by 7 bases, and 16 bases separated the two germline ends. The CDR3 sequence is CASSFGTPFWEQYF. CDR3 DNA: TGTGCCAGCAGTTTTGGGACACCCTTTTGGGAGCAGTACTTC.

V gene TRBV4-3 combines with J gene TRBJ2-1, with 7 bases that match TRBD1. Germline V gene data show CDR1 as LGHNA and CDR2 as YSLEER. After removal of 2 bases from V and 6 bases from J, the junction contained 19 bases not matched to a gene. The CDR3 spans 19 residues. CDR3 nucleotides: TGCGCCAGCAGCCAAAAACTCCCGGGTGAGACAGGGACCCGCAATGAGCAGTTCTTC. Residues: CASSQKLPGETGTRNEQFF.

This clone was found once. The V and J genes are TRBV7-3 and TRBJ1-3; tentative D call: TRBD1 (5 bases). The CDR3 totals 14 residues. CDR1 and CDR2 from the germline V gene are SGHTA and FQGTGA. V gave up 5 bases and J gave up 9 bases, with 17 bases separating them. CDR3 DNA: TGTGCCAGCAGCCCTGAGGCGTCTCAGGGCACCATATATTTT. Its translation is CASSPEASQGTIYF.

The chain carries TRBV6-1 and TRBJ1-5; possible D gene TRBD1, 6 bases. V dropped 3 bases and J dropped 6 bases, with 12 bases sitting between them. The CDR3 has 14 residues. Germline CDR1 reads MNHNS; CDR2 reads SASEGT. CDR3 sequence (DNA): TGTGCCAGCAGTGAGTACAGGGTCGGTCAGCCCCAGCATTTT. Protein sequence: CASSEYRVGQPQHF.

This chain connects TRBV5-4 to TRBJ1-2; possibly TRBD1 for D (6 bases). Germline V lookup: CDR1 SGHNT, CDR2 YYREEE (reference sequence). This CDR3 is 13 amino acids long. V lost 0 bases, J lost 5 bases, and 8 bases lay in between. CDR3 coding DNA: TGTGCCAGCAGCTTGGACAGGGATTATGGCTACACCTTC. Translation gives CASSLDRDYGYTF.

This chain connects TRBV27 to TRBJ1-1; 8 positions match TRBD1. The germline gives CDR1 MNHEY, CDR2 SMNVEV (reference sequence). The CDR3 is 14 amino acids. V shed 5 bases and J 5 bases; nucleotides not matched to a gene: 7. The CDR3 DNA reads TGTGCCAGCAGTCTACGACAGGGGTGGACTGAAGCTTTCTTT. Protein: CASSLRQGWTEAFF.

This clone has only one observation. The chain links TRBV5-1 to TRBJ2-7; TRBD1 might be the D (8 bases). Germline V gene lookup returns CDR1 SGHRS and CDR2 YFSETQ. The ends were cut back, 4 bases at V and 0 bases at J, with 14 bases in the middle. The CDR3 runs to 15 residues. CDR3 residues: CASSRGGTGSYEQYF. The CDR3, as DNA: TGCGCCAGCAGCCGGGGAGGGACAGGCTCCTACGAGCAGTACTTC.

CDR3 coding DNA: TGTGCCAGCAGTTACTTCGGTGGTTCGGAGCAGTTCTTC. Translated, it gives CASSYFGGSEQFF. V and J are TRBV6-5 and TRBJ2-1, with D hard to call. The germline V gene has CDR1 MNHEY and CDR2 SVGAGI. The CDR3 is made up of 13 amino acids. Trimming took off 1 base at V and 10 bases at J, with 11 bases between the two ends.

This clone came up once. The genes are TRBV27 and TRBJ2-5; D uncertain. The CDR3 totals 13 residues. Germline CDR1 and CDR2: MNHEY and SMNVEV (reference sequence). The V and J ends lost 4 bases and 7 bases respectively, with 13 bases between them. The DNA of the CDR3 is TGTGCCAGCAGTTCTTCCATATTCGGGACCCAGTACTTC. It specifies CASSSSIFGTQYF.

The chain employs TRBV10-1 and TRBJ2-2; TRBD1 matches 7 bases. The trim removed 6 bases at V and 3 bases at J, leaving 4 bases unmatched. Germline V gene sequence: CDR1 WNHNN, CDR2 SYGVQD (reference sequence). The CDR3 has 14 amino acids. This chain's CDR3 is CASSGGTDTGELFF. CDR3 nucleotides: TGCGCCAGCAGCGGTGGGACAGACACCGGGGAGCTGTTTTTT.

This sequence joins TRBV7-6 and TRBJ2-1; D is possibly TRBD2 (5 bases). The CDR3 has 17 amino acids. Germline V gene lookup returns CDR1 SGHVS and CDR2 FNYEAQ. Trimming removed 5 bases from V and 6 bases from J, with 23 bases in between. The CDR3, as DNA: TGTGCCAGCAGCAAAAACCCTCCTAGCTATCGTTTCAATGAGCAGTTCTTC. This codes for CASSKNPPSYRFNEQFF.

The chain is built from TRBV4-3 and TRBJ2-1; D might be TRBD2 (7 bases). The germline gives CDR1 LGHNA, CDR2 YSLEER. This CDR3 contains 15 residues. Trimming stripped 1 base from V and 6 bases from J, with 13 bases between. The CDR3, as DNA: TGCGCCAGCAGCCAAGGCGGACTAGGGGGCAATGAGCAGTTCTTC. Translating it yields CASSQGGLGGNEQFF.

The CDR3 sequence is CATSNVGLAGAEQYF. CDR3 bases: TGTGCCACCTCAAACGTCGGGCTAGCGGGAGCCGAGCAGTACTTC. The gene calls are TRBV28 and TRBJ2-7; 10 bases agree with TRBD2. V lost 10 bases to trimming and J lost 6 bases; unmatched junction nucleotides: 15. The CDR3 runs 15 residues. Germline values: CDR1 MDHEN, CDR2 SYDVKM.

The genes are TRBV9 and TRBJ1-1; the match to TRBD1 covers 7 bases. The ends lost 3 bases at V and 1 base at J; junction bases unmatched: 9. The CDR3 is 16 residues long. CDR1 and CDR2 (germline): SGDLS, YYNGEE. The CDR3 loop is CASSGQQGPGNTEAFF. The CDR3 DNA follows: TGTGCCAGCAGCGGACAACAGGGGCCCGGGAACACTGAAGCTTTCTTT.

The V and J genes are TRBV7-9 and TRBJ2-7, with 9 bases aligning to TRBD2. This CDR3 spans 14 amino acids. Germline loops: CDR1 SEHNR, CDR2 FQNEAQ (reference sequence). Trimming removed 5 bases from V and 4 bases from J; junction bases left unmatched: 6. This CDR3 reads CASSPSGLAYEQYF. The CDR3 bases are TGTGCCAGCAGCCCATCGGGACTAGCTTACGAGCAGTACTTC.

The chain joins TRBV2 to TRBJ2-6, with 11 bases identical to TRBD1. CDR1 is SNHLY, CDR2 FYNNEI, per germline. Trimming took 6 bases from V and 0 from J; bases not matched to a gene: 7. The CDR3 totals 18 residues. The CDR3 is CASRGTGGYLSGANVLTF. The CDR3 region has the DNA TGTGCCAGCAGGGGGACAGGGGGTTATCTCTCTGGGGCCAACGTCCTGACTTTC.

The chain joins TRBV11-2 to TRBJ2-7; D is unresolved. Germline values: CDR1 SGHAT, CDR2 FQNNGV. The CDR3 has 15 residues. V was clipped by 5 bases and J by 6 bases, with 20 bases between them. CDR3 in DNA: TGTGCCAGCAGCCCCCCCCGGCTAGTATGGTCCGAGCAGTACTTC. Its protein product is CASSPPRLVWSEQYF.

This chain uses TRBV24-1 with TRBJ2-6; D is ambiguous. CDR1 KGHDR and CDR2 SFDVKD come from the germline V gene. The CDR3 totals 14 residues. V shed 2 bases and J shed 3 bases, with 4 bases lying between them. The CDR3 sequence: CATSDSRGANVLTF. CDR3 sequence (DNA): TGTGCCACCAGTGATTCTCGTGGGGCCAACGTCCTGACTTTC.

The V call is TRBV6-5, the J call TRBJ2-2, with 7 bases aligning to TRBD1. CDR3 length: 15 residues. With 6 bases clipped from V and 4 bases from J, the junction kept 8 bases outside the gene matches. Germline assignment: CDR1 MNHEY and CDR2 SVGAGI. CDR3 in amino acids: CASSSRQGRTGELFF. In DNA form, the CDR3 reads TGTGCCAGCAGCTCCCGACAGGGTCGCACCGGGGAGCTGTTTTTT.

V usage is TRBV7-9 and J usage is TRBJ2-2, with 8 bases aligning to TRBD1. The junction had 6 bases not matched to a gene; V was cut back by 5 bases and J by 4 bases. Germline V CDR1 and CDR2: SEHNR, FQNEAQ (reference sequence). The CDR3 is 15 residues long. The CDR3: CASSVSGTGTGELFF. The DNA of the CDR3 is TGTGCCAGCAGCGTATCCGGGACAGGCACCGGGGAGCTGTTTTTT.